A single sample gave rise to the 11 T cell receptor beta chains below, sequenced in a study of regulatory T cells in long-lasting Graves disease. Time point described: persistent/refractory GD, antithyroid drugs over 5 years with positive TRAb. The authors made the TCR library using RNA they extracted from PBMCs. Construction of the TCR beta libraries employed iRepertoire HTBI primers in conjunction with Arm-PCR of CDR3 regions. TCRdb reprocessed the multiplex PCR reads with MiXCR, giving one entry per CDR3 protein. In the table there are a few hundred thousand distinct CDR3 sequences, around 20% of which are singletons. The specimen comprised peripheral blood mononuclear cells (PBMCs), sampled when the disease was refractory, from a patient treated with antithyroid drugs. The receptors were sampled from a female donor with Graves disease.

This clonotype appeared many times. The chain joins TRBV12-3 or TRBV12-4 to TRBJ2-7; no clear D gene. V lost 7 bases and J 2 bases, leaving 12 bases between the germline ends. CDR3 length equals 13 residues. The CDR3 DNA is TGTGCCAGCACCGGTGGCCGAGCCTACGAGCAGTACTTC. Protein: CASTGGRAYEQYF.

Points on this clonotype: This may stem from a read error, because a much larger clone lies one nucleotide away. The CDR3 end shows no conserved phenylalanine or tryptophan, and so a read error is likely. V usage is TRBV9 and J usage is TRBJ1-1, with D possibly being TRBD1 (5 bases). CDR1 is SGDLS, CDR2 YYNGEE, per germline. This CDR3 comprises 13 residues. This CDR3 reads CATSTGGNTEAFL. The CDR3 coding sequence is TGTGCCACCAGCACAGGAGGGAACACTGAAGCTTTCCTT.

This clonotype was observed many times. V usage is TRBV28 and J usage is TRBJ2-7, with 11 bases fitting TRBD1. Germline V CDR1 and CDR2: MDHEN, SYDVKM. With 2 bases clipped from V and 2 bases from J, the junction kept 2 bases outside the gene matches. This CDR3 has 15 amino acids. The CDR3 region has the DNA TGTGCCAGCAGTTTAGCGGGACAGGGGGCCTACGAGCAGTACTTC. Encoded protein: CASSLAGQGAYEQYF. Full variable domain (remainder filled in from reference TRBV28 and TRBJ2-7): DVKVTQSSRYLVKRTGEKVFLECVQDMDHENMFWYRQDPGLGLRLIYFSYDVKMKEKGDIPEGYSVSREKKERFSLILESASTNQTSMYLCASSLAGQGAYEQYFGPGTRLTVT.

This clonotype was detected ten times or more. Here the CDR3 reads CASSQRTGRGETQYF. CDR3 coding DNA: TGTGCCAGCAGCCAACGGACAGGGCGGGGTGAGACCCAGTACTTC. The rearrangement links TRBV3-1 to TRBJ2-5, with TRBD1 matching over 8 bases. J lost 5 bases, V lost 2 bases, and 7 bases had no gene match. Germline lookup yields CDR1 LGHDT and CDR2 YNNKEL (reference sequence). This CDR3 is 15 amino acids long.

The V call is TRBV28, the J call TRBJ1-5; possible D gene TRBD1, 5 bases. V lost 6 bases and J lost 0, with 12 bases in between. The CDR3 has 15 amino acids. The germline gives CDR1 MDHEN, CDR2 SYDVKM. CDR3 amino acids: CASSAVGGSNQPQHF. The CDR3 coding sequence is TGTGCCAGCAGCGCAGTGGGGGGTAGCAATCAGCCCCAGCATTTT.

This clonotype was found many times. Here the CDR3 DNA reads TGTGCCAGCAGCTCGGACAGGGGATCCTACGAGCAGTACTTC. Protein: CASSSDRGSYEQYF. V and J are TRBV11-2 and TRBJ2-7; 9 bases align to TRBD1. The CDR3 runs 14 residues. CDR1 SGHAT and CDR2 FQNNGV come from the germline V gene. The trim removed 4 bases at V and 1 base at J, leaving 2 bases unmatched.

The genes are TRBV3-1 and TRBJ2-7, with D maybe TRBD2 (6 bases). V lost 3 bases to trimming and J lost 3 bases, with 15 bases between them. CDR3 length: 15 amino acids. The germline gives CDR1 LGHDT, CDR2 YNNKEL (reference sequence). CDR3 DNA: TGTGCCAGCAGCCATCTCGGGCCGCGGGGCTACGAGCAGTACTTC. It yields the protein CASSHLGPRGYEQYF.

The rearrangement links TRBV7-9 to TRBJ1-4, with D maybe TRBD1 (6 bases). The germline V gene has CDR1 SEHNR and CDR2 FQNEAQ (reference sequence). V gave up 0 bases and J gave up 8 bases, with 10 bases separating them. The CDR3 is 14 residues long. The CDR3 is CASSLADSNEKLFF. The CDR3 DNA sequence: TGTGCCAGCAGCTTAGCGGACAGTAACGAAAAACTGTTTTTT.

Comments on this clonotype: A much larger clone sits a single nucleotide away, making a read error possible. The chain recombines TRBV27 with TRBJ1-4; D is perhaps TRBD1 (5 bases). The CDR3 has 15 amino acids. V was clipped by 0 bases and J by 7 bases, with 12 bases between them. Germline assignment: CDR1 MNHEY and CDR2 SMNVEV (reference sequence). This CDR3 reads CASSLSSGRCEKLFF. The CDR3 region has the DNA TGTGCCAGCAGTTTATCGTCAGGGAGGTGTGAAAAACTGTTTTTT.

This clonotype appeared many times. The gene calls are TRBV7-2 and TRBJ2-7; 8 bases are shared with TRBD1. The V gene's germline CDR1 is SGHTA and CDR2 FQGNSA. CDR3 length: 14 residues. With V trimmed by 5 bases and J by 5 bases, 8 bases remained unmatched. Written as DNA, the CDR3 is TGTGCCAGCAGCAGACAGGGGAAAGTGGACGAGCAGTACTTC. Protein product: CASSRQGKVDEQYF.

A remark on this clonotype: A read error is possible here, since a much larger clone lies one base away. The chain joins TRBV28 to TRBJ2-2, with 10 bases identical to TRBD2. Germline-derived CDR1 and CDR2 are MDHEN and SYDVKM. V was clipped by 5 bases and J by 4 bases; unmatched bases: 7. There are 16 residues in the CDR3. As DNA, the CDR3 is TGTGCCAGCAGTGATTTCCGGACTAGCGGCACCGGGGAGCTGTTTTTT. Amino acid sequence: CASSDFRTSGTGELFF.